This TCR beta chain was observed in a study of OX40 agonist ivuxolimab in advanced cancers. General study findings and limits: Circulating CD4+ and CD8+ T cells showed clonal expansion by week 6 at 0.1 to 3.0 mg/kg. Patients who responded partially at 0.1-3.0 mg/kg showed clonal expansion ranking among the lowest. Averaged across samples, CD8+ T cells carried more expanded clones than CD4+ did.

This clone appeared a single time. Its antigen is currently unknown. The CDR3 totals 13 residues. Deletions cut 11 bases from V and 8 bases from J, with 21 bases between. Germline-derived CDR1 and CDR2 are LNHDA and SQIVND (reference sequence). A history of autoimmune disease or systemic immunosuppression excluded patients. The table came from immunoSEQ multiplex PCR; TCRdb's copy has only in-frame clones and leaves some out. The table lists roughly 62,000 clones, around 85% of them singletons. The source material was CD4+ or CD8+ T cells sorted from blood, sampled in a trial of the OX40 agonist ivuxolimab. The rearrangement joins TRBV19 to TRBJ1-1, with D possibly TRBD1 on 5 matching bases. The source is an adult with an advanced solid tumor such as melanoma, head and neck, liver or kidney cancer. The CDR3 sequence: CAPTGGGRSEAFF. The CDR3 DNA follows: TGTGCCCCCACTGGGGGAGGGCGGTCAGAAGCTTTCTTT.